This TCR beta chain was recovered during a study of blood T cells in healthy people across ages. A minimum of 6.5 million PBMCs was isolated per sample. Germline V lookup: CDR1 SGHRS, CDR2 YFSETQ. CDR3 length: 15 residues. The V end was cut by 2 bases, the J end by 0 bases, with 11 bases between. For the second PCR, which ran for about 6 to 11 cycles, a sample-barcoded 5' primer and a J-beta primer mix were used. One entry per CDR3 protein results from TCRdb running MiXCR on the 5' RACE reads. The sample consists of roughly 1.9 million distinct CDR3 sequences, 30% to 40% of them appearing once. Specimen: blood. This clonotype was sampled from a human donor in good health. The gene calls are TRBV5-1 and TRBJ2-5, with D perhaps TRBD1 (6 bases). The CDR3 sequence is CASSFRGQYQETQYF. The CDR3 DNA reads TGCGCCAGCAGCTTCCGAGGACAGTACCAAGAGACCCAGTACTTC.